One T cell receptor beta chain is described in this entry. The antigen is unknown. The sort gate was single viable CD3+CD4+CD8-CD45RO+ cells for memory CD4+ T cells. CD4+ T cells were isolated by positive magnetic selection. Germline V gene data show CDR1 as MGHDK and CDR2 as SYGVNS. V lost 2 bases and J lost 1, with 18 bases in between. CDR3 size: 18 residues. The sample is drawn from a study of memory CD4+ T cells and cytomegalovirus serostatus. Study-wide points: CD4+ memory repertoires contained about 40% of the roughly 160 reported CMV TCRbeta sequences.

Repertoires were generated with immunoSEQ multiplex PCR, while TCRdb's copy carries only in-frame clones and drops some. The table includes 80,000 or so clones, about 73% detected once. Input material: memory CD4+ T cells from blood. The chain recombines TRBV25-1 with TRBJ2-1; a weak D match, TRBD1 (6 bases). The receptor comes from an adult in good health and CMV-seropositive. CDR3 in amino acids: CASSEPWAGEWSYNEQFF. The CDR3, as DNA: TGTGCCAGCAGTGAACCCTGGGCAGGGGAATGGTCCTACAATGAGCAGTTCTTC.